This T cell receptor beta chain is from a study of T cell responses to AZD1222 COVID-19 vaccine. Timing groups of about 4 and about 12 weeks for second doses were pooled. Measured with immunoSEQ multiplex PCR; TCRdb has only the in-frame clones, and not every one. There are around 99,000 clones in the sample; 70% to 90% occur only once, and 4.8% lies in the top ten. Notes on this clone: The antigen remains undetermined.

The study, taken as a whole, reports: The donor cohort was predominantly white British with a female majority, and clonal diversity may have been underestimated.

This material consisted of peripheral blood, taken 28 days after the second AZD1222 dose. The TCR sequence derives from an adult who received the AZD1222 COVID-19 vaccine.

Here the CDR3 reads CAWTPGTAGAFF. CDR3 bases: TGTGCCTGGACCCCAGGGACCGCAGGAGCTTTCTTT. J is TRBJ1-1 and V is TRBV30; possibly TRBD1 for D (5 bases). The V gene lost 4 bases and the J gene lost 10 bases, with 16 bases spanning the gap. The CDR3 is made up of 12 amino acids. In germline, CDR1 is GTSNPN, CDR2 SVGIG (reference sequence).